This entry lists 23 T cell receptor beta chains sequenced from one sample in a study of siplizumab effects on memory and regulatory T cells (dated by TCRdb to between 2018 and 2020). The library came from the immunoSEQ multiplex PCR assay. Entries here come from immuneACCESS through TCRdb and include only in-frame sequences with V and J called. Some clones fail to appear in such tables; in the studies checked, an unresolved V gene covers under half of the shortfall, and the cause of the remainder is unknown. Within this sample are tens of thousands of clones, with more than 85% of them counted one time only. The top ten hold 0.3% to 0.45% of the sample. Sequences were obtained from naive CD8+ T cells sorted from blood. Explained via the paper, the cell subset or site label denotes: unstimulated naive T cells. Receptors were obtained from a human donor in good health.

The chain is built from TRBV27 and TRBJ2-7, with 7 bases aligning to TRBD1. V was clipped by 6 bases and J by 6 bases; unmatched bases: 11. Germline CDR1 is MNHEY and CDR2 is SMNVEV (reference sequence). The CDR3 totals 14 residues. CDR3 in amino acids: CASSADRVGVEQYF. CDR3 nucleotides: TGTGCCAGCAGCGCCGACAGGGTTGGGGTCGAGCAGTACTTC.

The chain recombines TRBV9 with TRBJ1-2, with D hard to call. This CDR3 contains 13 residues. The germline V gene encodes CDR1 SGDLS and CDR2 YYNGEE. Between the trimmed V and J ends, which lost 3 bases and 6 bases, there was a span of 12 bases. CDR3 loop: CASSDRGGDGYTF. CDR3 sequence (DNA): TGTGCCAGCAGCGACCGAGGCGGGGATGGCTACACCTTC.

The CDR3 spells CASRGEDYNEQFF. CDR3 bases: TGTGCCAGCAGGGGGGAGGATTACAATGAGCAGTTCTTC. This chain links TRBV5-6 with TRBJ2-1, with D possibly being TRBD2 (6 bases). This CDR3 is built from 13 residues. The V end was cut by 5 bases, the J end by 4 bases, with 10 bases between. The germline V gene encodes CDR1 SGHDT and CDR2 YYEEEE. Looking up the rest from reference TRBV5-6 and TRBJ2-1 gives the full variable domain: DAGVTQSPTHLIKTRGQQVTLRCSPKSGHDTVSWYQQALGQGPQFIFQYYEEEERQRGNFPDRFSGHQFPNYSSELNVNALLLGDSALYLCASRGEDYNEQFFGPGTRLTVL.

The CDR3 spells CASSFPGLNTEAFF. For the CDR3, the DNA is TGTGCCAGTAGTTTTCCAGGATTGAACACTGAAGCTTTCTTT. V gene TRBV19 combines with J gene TRBJ1-1; D not certain. The germline V gene has CDR1 LNHDA and CDR2 SQIVND (reference sequence). Trimming removed 5 bases at V and 0 bases at J, with 10 bases between. There are 14 residues in the CDR3.

This chain connects TRBV2 to TRBJ1-5; no definite D call. The germline CDR1 and CDR2 sequences are SNHLY and FYNNEI. V was pared by 7 bases and J by 6 bases, with 19 bases between. The CDR3 runs 15 residues. CDR3 sequence reads: CASTGKGEFLQPQHF. In DNA, the CDR3 is TGTGCCAGCACAGGCAAAGGTGAATTCCTTCAGCCCCAGCATTTT.

The CDR3 protein is CASGTGWGTEAFF. The CDR3, as DNA: TGTGCCAGTGGGACAGGATGGGGCACTGAAGCTTTCTTT. This chain uses TRBV19 with TRBJ1-1; 8 nucleotides line up with TRBD1. The CDR3 is made up of 13 amino acids. V lost 8 bases, J lost 4 bases, and 6 bases stayed unmatched. Germline loops: CDR1 LNHDA, CDR2 SQIVND (reference sequence).

The rearrangement uses TRBV15 and TRBJ1-5; a possible D gene is TRBD1 (6 bases). CDR1 and CDR2 from the germline V gene are LNHNV and YYDKDF (reference sequence). This CDR3 is built from 15 residues. V dropped 4 bases and J dropped 0 bases, with 10 bases sitting between them. CDR3 coding DNA: TGTGCCACCAGCAAATACAGGGATAGCAATCAGCCCCAGCATTTT. Residues: CATSKYRDSNQPQHF. Full variable domain (missing parts from reference TRBV15 and TRBJ1-5): DAMVIQNPRYQVTQFGKPVTLSCSQTLNHNVMYWYQQKSSQAPKLLFHYYDKDFNNEADTPDNFQSRRPNTSFCFLDIRSPGLGDTAMYLCATSKYRDSNQPQHFGDGTRLSIL.

The count of this clone is one. The chain uses TRBV7-9 and TRBJ2-5, with D tentatively TRBD2 (5 bases). In germline, CDR1 is SEHNR, CDR2 FQNEAQ (reference sequence). This CDR3 is 14 amino acids long. V was pared by 0 bases and J by 2 bases, with 7 bases between. The CDR3 protein is CASSLAGVQETQYF. The CDR3 DNA sequence: TGTGCCAGCAGCTTAGCGGGAGTACAAGAGACCCAGTACTTC.

The rearrangement links TRBV15 to TRBJ2-7, with 7 bases lining up with TRBD1. Germline V gene lookup returns CDR1 LNHNV and CDR2 YYDKDF (reference sequence). V was clipped by 4 bases and J by 7 bases; unmatched bases: 10. This CDR3 region has 14 residues. CDR3 region: CATSIARTGREQYF. The DNA for the CDR3 is TGTGCCACCAGCATAGCGAGGACAGGTAGGGAGCAGTACTTC.

The CDR3 is CASSLGGGRSYEQYF. In nucleotides, the CDR3 is TGTGCCAGCAGCTTAGGGGGCGGGAGGTCCTACGAGCAGTACTTC. The V and J genes are TRBV7-6 and TRBJ2-7; the match to TRBD2 covers 8 bases. The CDR3 spans 15 residues. V was pared by 1 base and J by 1 base, with 3 bases of the junction left unmatched. The germline CDR1 and CDR2 sequences are SGHVS and FNYEAQ.

The V gene is TRBV6-1, the J gene TRBJ2-7, with 8 nucleotides matching TRBD2. V lost 2 bases, J lost 3 bases, and 6 bases stayed unmatched. Per the germline V gene, CDR1 is MNHNS and CDR2 is SASEGT. The CDR3 runs to 15 residues. CDR3 nucleotide sequence: TGTGCCAGCAGTGAATCGCGGGGGGCGAACTACGAGCAGTACTTC. As protein: CASSESRGANYEQYF.

The chain is built from TRBV27 and TRBJ2-1; 7 positions agree with TRBD2. J lost 8 bases, V lost 4 bases, and 8 bases had no gene match. Germline CDR1 and CDR2: MNHEY and SMNVEV (reference sequence). The length of the CDR3 is 14 residues. CDR3 sequence: CASSWGGSRYEQFF. The CDR3 coding sequence is TGTGCCAGCAGTTGGGGCGGGAGTCGATATGAGCAGTTCTTC.

The V call is TRBV4-1, the J call TRBJ2-7; the D gene is possibly TRBD1 (6 bases). In germline, CDR1 is MGHRA, CDR2 YSYEKL. The CDR3 has 16 amino acids. Trimming removed 5 bases from V and 1 base from J, with 18 bases in between. The CDR3 region has the DNA TGCGCCAGCAGCACAACAGGGTTAGTTGGTTCCTACGAGCAGTACTTC. Translation gives CASSTTGLVGSYEQYF.

The V call is TRBV4-1, the J call TRBJ1-1, with a weak D call TRBD1 (5 bases). Trimming took off 0 bases at V and 1 base at J, with 9 bases between the two ends. The CDR3 covers 15 residues. Germline V CDR1 and CDR2: MGHRA, YSYEKL. The CDR3: CASSQELGTNTEAFF. CDR3 DNA sequence: TGCGCCAGCAGCCAAGAGCTGGGGACGAACACTGAAGCTTTCTTT.

This clone has only one observation. The chain carries TRBV7-9 and TRBJ2-5; TRBD2 matches 9 bases. Germline CDR1 reads SEHNR; CDR2 reads FQNEAQ (reference sequence). With V trimmed by 5 bases and J by 1 base, 11 bases remained unmatched. This CDR3 is 17 amino acids long. The CDR3 sequence is CASSLLASGMPQETQYF. The CDR3 DNA sequence: TGTGCCAGCAGCCTTTTGGCTAGCGGGATGCCCCAAGAGACCCAGTACTTC.

CDR3 sequence reads: CASSYVGGGDTGELFF. The CDR3 coding sequence is TGTGCCAGCAGTTACGTTGGGGGAGGGGACACCGGGGAGCTGTTTTTT. The chain carries TRBV6-6 and TRBJ2-2, with 7 bases matching TRBD2. The CDR3 is 16 residues long. V lost 2 bases and J lost 3; bases outside the gene matches: 6. From germline, CDR1 is MNHNY and CDR2 SVGAGI (reference sequence).

The J gene is TRBJ2-2, the V gene TRBV29-1, with TRBD2 as a possible D gene (6 bases). This CDR3 is built from 13 residues. Trimming removed 6 bases at V and 2 bases at J, with 10 bases between. CDR1 and CDR2 from the germline V gene are SQVTM and ANQGSEA. CDR3 coding DNA: TGCAGCGTCTCGGGAGCTAACACCGGGGAGCTGTTTTTT. It translates to CSVSGANTGELFF.

The gene calls are TRBV6-1 and TRBJ2-1, with 8 bases that match TRBD1. The CDR3 totals 16 residues. CDR1 MNHNS and CDR2 SASEGT come from the germline V gene. V gave up 4 bases and J gave up 2 bases; unmatched junction bases: 7. Here the CDR3 DNA reads TGTGCCAGCAGTGTCTCCGGGACAGGAACCTACAATGAGCAGTTCTTC. This codes for CASSVSGTGTYNEQFF.

V and J are TRBV27 and TRBJ2-2; no reliable D call. CDR1 MNHEY and CDR2 SMNVEV come from the germline V gene (reference sequence). V was cut by 1 base and J by 1 base, with 7 bases left in between. CDR3 size: 15 residues. The CDR3 DNA is TGTGCCAGCAGTTTATTCGTCAGGAACACCGGGGAGCTGTTTTTT. Translating it yields CASSLFVRNTGELFF.

The CDR3 nucleotides read TGCGCCAGCAGCTCACCGGGTACTTACGAGCAGTACTTC. Translating gives CASSSPGTYEQYF. V usage is TRBV5-1 and J usage is TRBJ2-7; D call uncertain. The CDR3 contains 13 residues. CDR1 and CDR2 (germline): SGHRS, YFSETQ. The V end lost 3 bases, the J end lost 4 bases, and 11 bases lay between the germline ends.

This chain uses TRBV5-1 with TRBJ2-3; no firm D call. This CDR3 comprises 15 residues. V was trimmed by 3 bases and J by 4 bases, leaving 15 bases between them. Germline CDR1 is SGHRS and CDR2 is YFSETQ. The CDR3 reads CASSSPPIPSDTQYF. In DNA, the CDR3 is TGCGCCAGCAGCTCCCCGCCGATACCATCAGATACGCAGTATTTT.

The chain recombines TRBV6-5 with TRBJ2-7; perhaps TRBD2 as D (7 bases). CDR1 and CDR2 from the germline V gene are MNHEY and SVGAGI. The length of the CDR3 is 15 residues. V was clipped by 5 bases and J by 3 bases, with 17 bases between them. The CDR3 region has the DNA TGTGCCAGCAGTCCAAAAGGGGGGGTTCACTACGAGCAGTACTTC. Its translation is CASSPKGGVHYEQYF.

Concerning this clone itself: A read error may produce the germline difference seen at one junction end. The chain employs TRBV7-7 and TRBJ1-1; D is perhaps TRBD1 (5 bases). CDR1 SSHAT and CDR2 FNYEAQ come from the germline V gene (reference sequence). The CDR3 has 15 amino acids. CDR3 amino acids: CASSLGRQLNTEAFF. Written as DNA, the CDR3 is TGTGCTAGCAGCTTAGGTCGACAGCTGAACACTGAAGCTTTCTTT.